A selection of T cell receptor beta chains follows, all from one sample in a study of T cell changes during pregnancy in multiple sclerosis. Here immunoSEQ multiplex PCR was the method, and the copy in TCRdb shows in-frame clones only, minus some. This table holds 35,000 to 55,000 clones, 88% found once. The source was CD8+ T cells from peripheral blood mononuclear cells, collected after pregnancy. The receptor set was obtained from a female donor in good health, enrolled as a control in a pregnancy study. Both conserved end residues are trimmed from each CDR3. Each record gives: V gene, J gene, CDR3 protein.

TRBV28	TRBJ1-5	ASSPGNQPQH
TRBV5-8	TRBJ1-2	ASSLAEGYGYT
TRBV5-8	TRBJ2-7	ASTADGQELYEQY
TRBV5-8	TRBJ1-1	ASSGGAEAF
TRBV4-2	TRBJ1-5	ASSQEGGMSNQPQH
TRBV4-1	TRBJ2-1	ASSQVGRGSDEQF
TRBV4-1	TRBJ1-2	ASSQYRRENGYT
TRBV2	TRBJ2-5	ASRAGVLTSEETQY
TRBV27	TRBJ2-3	ASSEWRGGDTDTQY
TRBV2	TRBJ1-1	ASSERGRSNTEAF
TRBV4-1	TRBJ2-7	ASSHLQGVYEQY
TRBV9	TRBJ1-4	ASSAEGVNEKLF
TRBV11-1	TRBJ2-7	ASSPGTYEQY
TRBV5-8	TRBJ1-1	ASSFTGGNTEAF
TRBV5-1	TRBJ2-5	ASIANGGKLETQY
TRBV28	TRBJ2-7	ASSFGGTGDSEQY
TRBV12-5	TRBJ2-5	ASGSDRGDWETQY